This passage covers 22 T cell receptor beta chains from one sample sequenced in a study of blood T cell repertoires in COVID-19 (dated by TCRdb to about 2020). Library preparation used the immunoSEQ multiplex PCR assay. Drawn from immuneACCESS, this table holds only the in-frame rearrangements with V and J called that TCRdb kept. Clones are partly lost; checked studies trace under half to an unresolved V gene and leave the rest unexplained. This sample gives 350,000 to 450,000 clones in total; roughly 85% of them show up just once. The ten most abundant clones make up 3% to 4.5% of the sample. The specimen sequenced was peripheral blood. The receptors derive from a woman aged 18-29 years with acute or convalescent COVID-19.

The rearrangement links TRBV29-1 to TRBJ1-1, with D tentatively TRBD1 (6 bases). The CDR3 covers 13 residues. The ends were cut back, 6 bases at V and 0 bases at J, with 11 bases in the middle. Germline loops: CDR1 SQVTM, CDR2 ANQGSEA. CDR3 DNA: TGCAGCGTCAACAGGGTGGTGAACACTGAAGCTTTCTTT. This codes for CSVNRVVNTEAFF. The whole variable domain, remainder taken from reference TRBV29-1 and TRBJ1-1, is SAVISQKPSRDICQRGTSLTIQCQVDSQVTMMFWYRQQPGQSLTLIATANQGSEATYESGFVIDKFPISRPNLTFSTLTVSNMSPEDSSIYLCSVNRVVNTEAFFGQGTRLTVV.

The chain employs TRBV5-6 and TRBJ2-7; no clear D. The CDR3 consists of 13 residues. Deletions cut 0 bases from V and 3 bases from J, with 7 bases between. Germline V lookup: CDR1 SGHDT, CDR2 YYEEEE. The CDR3 loop is CASSLGLIYEQYF. In DNA, the CDR3 is TGTGCCAGCAGCTTGGGACTTATCTACGAGCAGTACTTC. Variable domain in full (rest from reference TRBV5-6 and TRBJ2-7): DAGVTQSPTHLIKTRGQQVTLRCSPKSGHDTVSWYQQALGQGPQFIFQYYEEEERQRGNFPDRFSGHQFPNYSSELNVNALLLGDSALYLCASSLGLIYEQYFGPGTRLTVT.

V usage is TRBV10-2 and J usage is TRBJ2-3; TRBD1 agrees at 9 bases. CDR1 is WSHSY and CDR2 is SAAADI in the germline V gene. CDR3 length: 16 amino acids. V trimming: 0 bases; J trimming: 3 bases; junction bases outside the gene matches: 4. Here the CDR3 DNA reads TGCGCCAGCAGTGAGTCAGGACAGGGGTTGACAGATACGCAGTATTTT. It encodes CASSESGQGLTDTQYF.

The chain combines TRBV28 with TRBJ1-6; perhaps TRBD1 as D (5 bases). Germline CDR1 reads MDHEN; CDR2 reads SYDVKM. Between the trimmed V and J ends, which lost 4 bases and 9 bases, there was a span of 16 bases. CDR3 size: 15 residues. CDR3 DNA: TGTGCCAGCAGTTCTCCGCAGGGAGGCGGTTCACCCCTCCACTTT. This encodes CASSSPQGGGSPLHF.

The chain combines TRBV7-3 with TRBJ1-6, with 7 bases identical to TRBD1. Per germline, CDR1 SGHTA and CDR2 FQGTGA. The CDR3 totals 14 residues. V lost 3 bases and J lost 9; bases outside the gene matches: 5. The CDR3 DNA reads as TGTGCCAGCAGCTTGACAGGGCCCAGTTCACCCCTCCACTTT. Protein sequence: CASSLTGPSSPLHF. The full variable domain, in which reference TRBV7-3 and TRBJ1-6 provide the parts outside the CDR3, is GAGVSQTPSNKVTEKGKYVELRCDPISGHTALYWYRQSLGQGPEFLIYFQGTGAADDSGLPNDRFFAVRPEGSVSTLKIQRTERGDSAVYLCASSLTGPSSPLHFGNGTRLTVT.

The gene calls are TRBV6-2 or TRBV6-3 and TRBJ2-7, with 8 bases matching TRBD2. Germline assignment: CDR1 MNHEY and CDR2 SVGEGT. The CDR3 is 14 residues long. Trimming at V came to 6 bases and at J to 7 bases, leaving 11 bases not matched to a gene. DNA of the CDR3: TGTGCCAGCAGCTTCTTAAGCGGGAGCGGGGAGCAGTACTTC. It is translated as CASSFLSGSGEQYF.

The chain is built from TRBV7-9 and TRBJ2-5; no reliable D call. This CDR3 is built from 15 residues. V lost 3 bases to trimming and J lost 2 bases, with 13 bases between them. The germline V gene encodes CDR1 SEHNR and CDR2 FQNEAQ (reference sequence). Written as DNA, the CDR3 is TGTGCCAGCAGCTTTTCACTGCGGATACAAGAGACCCAGTACTTC. This codes for CASSFSLRIQETQYF.

The chain links TRBV30 to TRBJ1-5; 7 positions agree with TRBD1. V lost 2 bases to trimming and J lost 4 bases; unmatched junction nucleotides: 5. CDR1 GTSNPN and CDR2 SVGIG come from the germline V gene (reference sequence). This CDR3 comprises 14 residues. The CDR3 region has the DNA TGTGCCTGGAGTTTGGGACAGCAGAATCAGCCCCAGCATTTT. This sequence encodes CAWSLGQQNQPQHF.

For the CDR3, the DNA is TGTGCCAGCAGCTCAGCGGACGGAGTCGAAGCTTTCTTT. Translation: CASSSADGVEAFF. The chain recombines TRBV9 with TRBJ1-1; D gene uncertain. CDR1 and CDR2 from the germline V gene are SGDLS and YYNGEE. The CDR3 loop spans 13 amino acids. Deletions cut 4 bases from V and 8 bases from J, with 15 bases between.

CDR3 DNA: TGTGCCAGCACACTTCGTCAGGGGAGCGTGGAGACCCAGTACTTC. This gives the protein CASTLRQGSVETQYF. V usage is TRBV7-8 and J usage is TRBJ2-5; TRBD1 is a possible D gene (6 bases). This CDR3 region has 15 residues. CDR1 and CDR2 (germline): SGHVS, FQNEAQ. Trimming removed 7 bases at V and 5 bases at J, with 20 bases between.

The gene calls are TRBV27 and TRBJ1-1; D ambiguous. The CDR3 runs 14 residues. Germline loops: CDR1 MNHEY, CDR2 SMNVEV (reference sequence). V lost 6 bases and J 1 base, leaving 12 bases between the germline ends. DNA of the CDR3: TGTGCCAGCAGGTCACGGCGGGGGAACACTGAAGCTTTCTTT. This sequence encodes CASRSRRGNTEAFF.

The gene calls are TRBV18 and TRBJ1-4; D call uncertain. The V and J ends lost 2 bases and 4 bases respectively, with 11 bases between them. From germline, CDR1 is KGHSH and CDR2 LQKENI. This CDR3 comprises 15 residues. In DNA form, the CDR3 reads TGTGCCAGCTCACCAAATAGGGAGAATAATGAAAAACTGTTTTTT. The encoded protein is CASSPNRENNEKLFF.

This clone was recorded a few times. The V and J genes are TRBV2 and TRBJ1-2; D is possibly TRBD1 (6 bases). V lost 5 bases and J lost 1, with 20 bases in between. The CDR3 is 17 amino acids. Germline CDR1 and CDR2: SNHLY and FYNNEI. The CDR3 DNA reads TGTGCCAGCAGTTACCTTAATCAGGCAGGGGATAACTATGGCTACACCTTC. It translates to CASSYLNQAGDNYGYTF.

The rearrangement joins TRBV18 to TRBJ2-3; D gene unclear. V shed 4 bases and J shed 0 bases, with 5 bases lying between them. CDR3 length: 13 residues. Germline CDR1 reads KGHSH; CDR2 reads LQKENI. The CDR3 here is CASSLTSTDTQYF. Written as DNA, the CDR3 is TGTGCCAGCTCACTGACTAGCACAGATACGCAGTATTTT.

This chain joins TRBV3-1 (or the pseudogene TRBV3-2) and TRBJ2-5; 10 positions match TRBD2. Losses at the gene ends were 0 bases for V and 7 bases for J; bases not matched to a gene: 14. Germline assignment: CDR1 LGHDT and CDR2 YNNKEL (reference sequence). The CDR3 has 18 residues. CDR3 bases: TGTGCCAGCAGCCAAGACGAGAGCGGGGGGGCTTACGTAGTGACCCAGTACTTC. Its translation: CASSQDESGGAYVVTQYF.

The rearrangement links TRBV12-3 or TRBV12-4 to TRBJ1-2; D is possibly TRBD1 (5 bases). V was clipped by 4 bases and J by 4 bases, with 7 bases between them. The CDR3 contains 12 residues. The CDR3: CASSSGRYGYTF. Written as DNA, the CDR3 is TGTGCCAGCAGTTCAGGGCGCTATGGCTACACCTTC.

Concerning this clone: The identical CDR3 is also encoded by other nucleotide sequences in the sample. This chain uses TRBV5-1 with TRBJ2-3, with 9 bases fitting TRBD2. Germline V gene lookup returns CDR1 SGHRS and CDR2 YFSETQ. After removal of 0 bases from V and 3 bases from J, the junction contained 2 bases not matched to a gene. The CDR3 covers 15 residues. The CDR3 DNA follows: TGCGCCAGCAGCTTGGGACTAGCGGTTACAGATACGCAGTATTTT. This encodes CASSLGLAVTDTQYF.

As to this clone: At the DNA level, this CDR3 is encoded by other sequences in the same sample as well. The V and J genes are TRBV10-3 and TRBJ2-7, with TRBD2 matching over 8 bases. The junction had 6 bases not matched to a gene; V was cut back by 2 bases and J by 0 bases. CDR1 and CDR2 (germline): ENHRY, SYGVKD. The CDR3 has 16 amino acids. CDR3 DNA sequence: TGTGCCATCAGTGAGCCCGGGACTAGTAGCTCCTACGAGCAGTACTTC. Residues: CAISEPGTSSSYEQYF.

Turning to this clone: This CDR3 is also generated by other DNA sequences in the sample. This rearrangement joins TRBV18 to TRBJ2-2; TRBD2 matches at 9 bases. This CDR3 contains 16 residues. J was trimmed by 1 base and V by 3 bases; bases with no gene match: 3. Germline V gene lookup returns CDR1 KGHSH and CDR2 LQKENI. CDR3 loop: CASSPVLAGNTGELFF. As DNA, the CDR3 is TGTGCCAGCTCACCCGTACTAGCGGGGAACACCGGGGAGCTGTTTTTT.

This clone was recorded once. This chain joins TRBV6-5 and TRBJ1-1, with D possibly TRBD1 on 6 matching bases. Germline CDR1 and CDR2: MNHEY and SVGAGI. The CDR3 spans 14 residues. The V end was cut by 7 bases, the J end by 2 bases, with 14 bases between. The CDR3 region is CASTRQVRNTEAFF. CDR3 bases: TGTGCCAGCACGAGACAGGTTCGAAACACTGAAGCTTTCTTT.

The chain combines TRBV23-1 with TRBJ1-2, with TRBD1 matching over 8 bases. TRBV23-1 has ORF status, its function being uncertain. The CDR3 length is 14 residues. Unmatched junction bases numbered 11, after V lost 8 bases and J lost 6 bases. Here the CDR3 reads CASAQRDRWNGYTF. CDR3 bases: TGCGCCAGCGCTCAACGGGACAGGTGGAATGGCTACACCTTC.

V and J are TRBV28 and TRBJ2-7; the D gene is possibly TRBD1 (6 bases). The V gene's germline CDR1 is MDHEN and CDR2 SYDVKM. V was shortened by 7 bases and J by 7 bases, with 20 bases between the two germline ends. The CDR3 spans 14 residues. For the CDR3, the DNA is TGTGCCAGCATCAGCGGACAGAGATCTAGGGAGCAGTACTTC. Protein product: CASISGQRSREQYF.